This T cell receptor (beta chain) comes out of a study of cytomegalovirus exposure and HLA in healthy donors. Study-level information: Of all 400 or so donors who were genotyped, roughly 81% belonged to the Caucasian-associated ancestry cluster. Study outcomes and limitations: With later analysis, a missense DCLRE1C variant became linked to TCR beta V- and J-gene trimming. Under in vitro conditions, a few CMV-associated chains were confirmed as specific for CMV antigens.

Amplification used 60 Vbeta primers and 13 Jbeta primers. The method was immunoSEQ multiplex PCR; TCRdb's version includes in-frame clones alone and lacks a portion of them. The table lists over 110,000 clones. CDR1 and CDR2 from the germline V gene are LNHDA and SQIVND (reference sequence). The CDR3 is 14 residues long. The germline V and J ends were trimmed by 3 bases and 7 bases, with 13 bases remaining between them. Concerning this clone itself: As yet, its antigen is unknown.

The V gene is TRBV19, the J gene TRBJ1-5; D possibly corresponds to TRBD1 (5 bases). This receptor was obtained from a male donor in good health and CMV-seronegative. The sample taken for sequencing was PBMCs. The CDR3 loop reads CASSMSRARQPQHF. CDR3 DNA: TGTGCCAGTAGTATGTCCAGGGCAAGGCAGCCCCAGCATTTT.